The 5 T cell receptor beta chains below come from one sample, sequenced in a study of T-cell reconstitution after alpha-beta-depleted transplantation in children. It was with unique molecular identifiers that the TCRbeta library was prepared. MiXCR, run by TCRdb on the PCR reads, gives a single entry per CDR3 protein. The sample records around 700,000 distinct CDR3 sequences, approximately 14% being singletons. Sequencing was performed on PBMCs, taken before TCRalphabeta/CD19-depleted stem cell transplant. These receptors originate from a girl aged 2-15 years with congenital amegakaryocytic thrombocytopenia, due to receive a stem cell transplant.

A few counts support this clonotype. CDR3 sequence reads: CASSLDPGGLYEQYF. In nucleotides, the CDR3 is TGTGCCAGCAGTTTAGACCCCGGGGGGTTGTACGAGCAGTACTTC. The chain couples TRBV27 to TRBJ2-7; 7 nucleotides align to TRBD2. V lost 2 bases and J lost 4; bases outside the gene matches: 8. There are 15 residues in the CDR3. Germline-derived CDR1 and CDR2 are MNHEY and SMNVEV (reference sequence).

In this sample, this clonotype turned up many times. The chain has TRBV12-3 or TRBV12-4 and TRBJ2-1; no firm D call. The CDR3 has 15 amino acids. V lost 0 bases to trimming and J lost 2 bases, with 8 bases between them. CDR3 DNA: TGTGCCAGCAGTTTAGCGGGTATAACCTACAATGAGCAGTTCTTC. Translating gives CASSLAGITYNEQFF.

At least ten counts were recorded for this clonotype. The genes are TRBV7-6 and TRBJ2-7; 10 bases fit TRBD2. The junction had 10 bases not matched to a gene; V was cut back by 5 bases and J by 0 bases. The length of the CDR3 is 17 residues. CDR1 is SGHVS, CDR2 FNYEAQ, per germline. The CDR3 sequence is CASSLGTSEESSYEQYF. CDR3 DNA: TGTGCCAGCAGCCTGGGGACTAGCGAAGAAAGCTCCTACGAGCAGTACTTC.

This clonotype was found a few times. This rearrangement joins TRBV7-9 to TRBJ1-1, with D unclear. CDR3 length: 12 amino acids. Between the trimmed V and J ends, which lost 8 bases and 4 bases, there was a span of 11 bases. Germline V lookup: CDR1 SEHNR, CDR2 FQNEAQ (reference sequence). The CDR3 DNA sequence: TGTGCCAGCGAGGAAGGAGGCACTGAAGCTTTCTTT. Translation: CASEEGGTEAFF. Supplemented by reference TRBV7-9 and TRBJ1-1, the full variable domain reads DTGVSQNPRHKITKRGQNVTFRCDPISEHNRLYWYRQTLGQGPEFLTYFQNEAQLEKSRLLSDRFSAERPKGSFSTLEIQRTEQGDSAMYLCASEEGGTEAFFGQGTRLTVV.

Comments on this clonotype: Possible read error: a much larger clone is one base away. The chain combines TRBV20-1 with TRBJ2-4; 11 bases match TRBD1. The length of the CDR3 is 15 residues. CDR1 DFQATT and CDR2 SNEGSKA come from the germline V gene (reference sequence). The CDR3 here is CSASRGQGVKNSQYF. In nucleotides, the CDR3 is TGCAGTGCTAGCCGGGGACAGGGGGTCAAAAACAGTCAGTACTTC.